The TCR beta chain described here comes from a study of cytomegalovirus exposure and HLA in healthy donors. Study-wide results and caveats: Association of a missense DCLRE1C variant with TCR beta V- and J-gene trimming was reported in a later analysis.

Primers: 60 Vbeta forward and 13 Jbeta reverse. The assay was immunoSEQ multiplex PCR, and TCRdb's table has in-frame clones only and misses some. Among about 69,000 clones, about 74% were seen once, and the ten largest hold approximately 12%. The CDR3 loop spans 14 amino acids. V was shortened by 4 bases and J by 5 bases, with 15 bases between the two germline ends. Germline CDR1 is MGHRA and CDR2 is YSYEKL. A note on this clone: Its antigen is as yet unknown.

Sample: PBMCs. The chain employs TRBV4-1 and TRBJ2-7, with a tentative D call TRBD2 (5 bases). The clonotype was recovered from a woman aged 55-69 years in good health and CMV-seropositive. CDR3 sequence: CASSLGPLEDEQYF. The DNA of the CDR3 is TGCGCCAGCAGCCTCGGACCCCTGGAGGACGAGCAGTACTTC.